The table lists the clone carrying this T cell receptor beta chain with many counts. As yet, its antigen is unknown. The data were taken from a study of Graves' ophthalmopathy and Graves' hyperthyroidism. Regarding the study as a whole: Ophthalmopathy cases were distinguished from stable hyperthyroidism by a 13-signature model, reaching approximately 87% sensitivity and around 80% specificity. Most clonotypes expanded in thyroid above 0.001 frequency were present in blood too.

Amplified material comprised TCR beta CDR3 regions derived from RNA transcripts. HTBI primers were used in a first-round RT-PCR, which preceded a second-round multiplex PCR. TCRdb redid the calling of the multiplex PCR reads with MiXCR, one entry per CDR3 protein. The sample lists more than 300,000 distinct CDR3 sequences, about a sixth seen once, with roughly 2.6% in the top ten. Excluded were patients with other autoimmune diseases, uncontrolled infections, pregnancy or lactation. A diagnosis was made from clinical symptoms together with serum thyroxine, TRAb, thyroid ultrasound and orbital computed tomography. CDR1 and CDR2 from the germline V gene are MDHEN and SYDVKM. CDR3 length: 15 residues. Trimming stripped 3 bases from V and 5 bases from J, with 16 bases between.

This chain uses TRBV28 with TRBJ1-2; tentative D call: TRBD1 (6 bases). This sequence was found in an adult woman with stable Graves' hyperthyroidism. What was sequenced was peripheral blood. CDR3: CASSLQIRGGYGYTF. Here the CDR3 DNA reads TGTGCCAGCAGTTTGCAAATCAGGGGTGGGTATGGCTACACCTTC.